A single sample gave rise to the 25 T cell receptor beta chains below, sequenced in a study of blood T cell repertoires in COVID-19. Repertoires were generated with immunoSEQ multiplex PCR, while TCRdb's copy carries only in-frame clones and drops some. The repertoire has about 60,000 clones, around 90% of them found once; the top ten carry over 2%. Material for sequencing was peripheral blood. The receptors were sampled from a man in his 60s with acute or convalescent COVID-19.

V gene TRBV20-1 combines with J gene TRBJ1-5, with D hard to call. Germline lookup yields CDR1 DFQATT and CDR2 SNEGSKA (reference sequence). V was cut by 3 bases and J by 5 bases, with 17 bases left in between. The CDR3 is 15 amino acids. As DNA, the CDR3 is TGCAGTGCTAGTCTGGCTTCCGAGGGTGATCAGCCCCAGCATTTT. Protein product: CSASLASEGDQPQHF.

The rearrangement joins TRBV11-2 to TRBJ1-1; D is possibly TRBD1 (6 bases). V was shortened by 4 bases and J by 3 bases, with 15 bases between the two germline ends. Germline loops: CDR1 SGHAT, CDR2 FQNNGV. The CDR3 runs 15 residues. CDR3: CASSYVGAGDTEAFF. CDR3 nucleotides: TGTGCCAGCAGCTACGTGGGGGCTGGGGACACTGAAGCTTTCTTT.

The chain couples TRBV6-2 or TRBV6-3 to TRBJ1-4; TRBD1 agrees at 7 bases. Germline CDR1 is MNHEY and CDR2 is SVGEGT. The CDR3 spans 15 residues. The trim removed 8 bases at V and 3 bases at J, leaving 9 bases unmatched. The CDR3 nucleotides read TGTGCCAGCGGCCTTCCGGGACAGTCTAATGAAAAACTGTTTTTT. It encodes CASGLPGQSNEKLFF.

CDR3: CASSEVQGVGELFF. CDR3 DNA sequence: TGTGCCAGCAGTGAAGTACAGGGAGTCGGGGAGCTGTTTTTT. The chain links TRBV2 to TRBJ2-2; weak D call: TRBD1 (6 bases). V was clipped by 1 base and J by 7 bases, with 10 bases between them. There are 14 residues in the CDR3. In germline, CDR1 is SNHLY, CDR2 FYNNEI.

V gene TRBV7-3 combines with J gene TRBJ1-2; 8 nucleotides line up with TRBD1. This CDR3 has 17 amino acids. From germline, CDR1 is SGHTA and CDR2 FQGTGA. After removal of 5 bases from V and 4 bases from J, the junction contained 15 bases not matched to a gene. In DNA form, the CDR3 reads TGTGCCAGCAGCGCCGGTCCCCCGGGACAGGCTGTCTATGGCTACACCTTC. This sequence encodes CASSAGPPGQAVYGYTF.

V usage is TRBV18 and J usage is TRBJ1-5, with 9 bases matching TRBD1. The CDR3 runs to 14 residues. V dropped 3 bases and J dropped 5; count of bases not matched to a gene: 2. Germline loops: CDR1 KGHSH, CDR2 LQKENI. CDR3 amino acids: CASSPGQGHQPQHF. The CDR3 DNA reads TGTGCCAGCTCACCGGGACAGGGTCATCAGCCCCAGCATTTT. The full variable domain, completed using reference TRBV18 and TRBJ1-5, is NAGVMQNPRHLVRRRGQEARLRCSPMKGHSHVYWYRQLPEEGLKFMVYLQKENIIDESGMPKERFSAEFPKEGPSILRIQQVVRGDSAAYFCASSPGQGHQPQHFGDGTRLSIL.

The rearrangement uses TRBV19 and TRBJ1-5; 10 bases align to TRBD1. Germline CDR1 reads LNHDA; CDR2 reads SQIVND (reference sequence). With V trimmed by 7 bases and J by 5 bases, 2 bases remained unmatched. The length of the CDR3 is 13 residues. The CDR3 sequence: CASKGTGDQPQHF. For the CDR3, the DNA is TGTGCCAGTAAAGGGACAGGGGATCAGCCCCAGCATTTT.

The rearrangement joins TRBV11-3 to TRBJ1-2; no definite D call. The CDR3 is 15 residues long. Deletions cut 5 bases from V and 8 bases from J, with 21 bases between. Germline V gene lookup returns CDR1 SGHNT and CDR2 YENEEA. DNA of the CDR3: TGTGCCAGCAGCCCTTCCCCGGCCCGGGGTGGGGGCTACACCTTC. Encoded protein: CASSPSPARGGGYTF.

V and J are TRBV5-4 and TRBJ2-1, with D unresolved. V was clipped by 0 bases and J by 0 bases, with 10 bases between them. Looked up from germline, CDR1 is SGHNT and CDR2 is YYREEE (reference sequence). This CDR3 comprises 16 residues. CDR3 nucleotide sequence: TGTGCCAGCAGCTTGGCAAGCACGAGCTCCTACAATGAGCAGTTCTTC. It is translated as CASSLASTSSYNEQFF.

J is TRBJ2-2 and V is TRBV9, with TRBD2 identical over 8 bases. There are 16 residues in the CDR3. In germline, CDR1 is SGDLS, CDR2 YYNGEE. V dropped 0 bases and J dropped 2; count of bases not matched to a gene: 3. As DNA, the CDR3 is TGTGCCAGCAGCGTAGGCAGCGGGAGTAACACCGGGGAGCTGTTTTTT. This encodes CASSVGSGSNTGELFF.

CDR3 DNA: TGTGCCAGCAGTACCCAGGGGGAGACCCAGTACTTC. Its protein product is CASSTQGETQYF. V is TRBV6-5 and J is TRBJ2-5; possibly TRBD1 for D (6 bases). CDR3 length: 12 amino acids. Trimming removed 5 bases from V and 5 bases from J, with 9 bases in between. In germline, CDR1 is MNHEY, CDR2 SVGAGI.

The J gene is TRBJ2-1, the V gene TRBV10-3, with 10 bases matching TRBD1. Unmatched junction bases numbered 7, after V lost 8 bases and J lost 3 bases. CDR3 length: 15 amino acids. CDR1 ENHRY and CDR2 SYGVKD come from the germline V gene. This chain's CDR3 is CAIGGGDRGYNEQFF. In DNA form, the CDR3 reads TGTGCCATCGGGGGAGGGGACAGGGGCTACAATGAGCAGTTCTTC.

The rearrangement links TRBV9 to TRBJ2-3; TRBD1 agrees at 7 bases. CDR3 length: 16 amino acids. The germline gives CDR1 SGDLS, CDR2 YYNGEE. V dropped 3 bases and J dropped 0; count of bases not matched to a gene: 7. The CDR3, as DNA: TGTGCCAGCAGCGCCCTTTCGGACAGGAGCACAGATACGCAGTATTTT. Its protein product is CASSALSDRSTDTQYF.

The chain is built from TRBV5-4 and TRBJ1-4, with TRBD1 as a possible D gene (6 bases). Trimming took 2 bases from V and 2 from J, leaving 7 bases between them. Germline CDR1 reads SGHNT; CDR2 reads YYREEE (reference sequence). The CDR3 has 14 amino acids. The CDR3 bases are TGTGCCAGCAGCTTACAGGGTACTAATGAAAAACTGTTTTTT. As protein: CASSLQGTNEKLFF.

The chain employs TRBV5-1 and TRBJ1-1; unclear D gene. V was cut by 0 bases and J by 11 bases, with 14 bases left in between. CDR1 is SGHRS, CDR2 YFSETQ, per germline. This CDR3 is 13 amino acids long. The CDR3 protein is CASSLGTDWQAFF. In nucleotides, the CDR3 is TGCGCCAGCAGCTTGGGAACGGACTGGCAGGCTTTCTTT.

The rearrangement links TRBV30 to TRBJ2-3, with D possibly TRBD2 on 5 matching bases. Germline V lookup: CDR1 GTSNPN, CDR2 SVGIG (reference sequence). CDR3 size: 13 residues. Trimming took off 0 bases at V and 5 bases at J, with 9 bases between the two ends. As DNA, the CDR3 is TGTGCCTGGAGTGTACACGAGGGAGATACGCAGTATTTT. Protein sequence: CAWSVHEGDTQYF.

The DNA for the CDR3 is TGTGCCATCAGTGTGGTCCGGGACAGAATGAACACTGAAGCTTTCTTT. This codes for CAISVVRDRMNTEAFF. J is TRBJ1-1 and V is TRBV10-3; 7 bases agree with TRBD1. The CDR3 sequence is 16 residues long. Germline V CDR1 and CDR2: ENHRY, SYGVKD. V shed 4 bases, J shed 0 bases, and the junction held 8 bases outside the gene matches.

CDR3 loop: CASSPTRNEQFF. CDR3 DNA: TGTGCCAGCAGCCCAACTAGAAATGAGCAGTTCTTC. This chain links TRBV7-2 with TRBJ2-1; maybe TRBD2 (5 bases). The germline CDR1 and CDR2 sequences are SGHTA and FQGNSA. V was trimmed by 5 bases and J by 7 bases, leaving 9 bases between them. The CDR3 sequence is 12 residues long.

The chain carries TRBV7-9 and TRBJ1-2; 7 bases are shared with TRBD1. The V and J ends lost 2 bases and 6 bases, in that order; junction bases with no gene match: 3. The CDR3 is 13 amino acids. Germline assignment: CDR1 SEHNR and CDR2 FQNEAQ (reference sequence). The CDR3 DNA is TGTGCCAGCAGCTTAAGACAGGGAGATGGCTACACCTTC. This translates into CASSLRQGDGYTF.

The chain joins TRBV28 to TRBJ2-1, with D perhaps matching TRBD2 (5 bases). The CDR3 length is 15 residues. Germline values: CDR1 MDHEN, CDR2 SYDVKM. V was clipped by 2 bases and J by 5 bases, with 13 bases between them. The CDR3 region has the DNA TGTGCCAGCAGTTTAGTCTCGGCGGGCCACAATGAGCAGTTCTTC. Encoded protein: CASSLVSAGHNEQFF.

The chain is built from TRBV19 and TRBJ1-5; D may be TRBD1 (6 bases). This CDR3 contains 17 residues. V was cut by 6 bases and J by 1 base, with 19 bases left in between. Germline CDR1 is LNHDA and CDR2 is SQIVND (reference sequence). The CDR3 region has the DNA TGTGCCAGTAGGGGAGGGGCAGGGGTATCGAGCAATCAGCCCCAGCATTTT. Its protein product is CASRGGAGVSSNQPQHF.

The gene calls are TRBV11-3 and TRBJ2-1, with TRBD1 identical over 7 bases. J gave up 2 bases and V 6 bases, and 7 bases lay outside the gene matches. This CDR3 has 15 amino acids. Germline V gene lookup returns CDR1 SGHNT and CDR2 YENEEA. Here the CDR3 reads CASRRQGRAYNEQFF. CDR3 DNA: TGTGCCAGCAGGCGACAGGGTCGGGCCTACAATGAGCAGTTCTTC.

CDR3 amino acids: CASRAGTRDTQYF. CDR3 DNA sequence: TGTGCCAGCAGGGCCGGGACTAGGGATACGCAGTATTTT. The chain employs TRBV11-1 and TRBJ2-3; TRBD2 aligns across 8 bases. The trim removed 6 bases at V and 6 bases at J, leaving 5 bases unmatched. CDR3 size: 13 residues. Germline CDR1 SGHAT, CDR2 FQDESV (reference sequence). The complete variable domain, with remaining parts taken from reference TRBV11-1 and TRBJ2-3, reads EAEVAQSPRYKITEKSQAVAFWCDPISGHATLYWYRQILGQGPELLVQFQDESVVDDSQLPKDRFSAERLKGVDSTLKIQPAELGDSAMYLCASRAGTRDTQYFGPGTRLTVL.

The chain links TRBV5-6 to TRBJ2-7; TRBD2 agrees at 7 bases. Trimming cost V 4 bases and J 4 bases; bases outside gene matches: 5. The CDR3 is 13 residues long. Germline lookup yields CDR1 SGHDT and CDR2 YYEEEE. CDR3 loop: CASSRDYQYEQYF. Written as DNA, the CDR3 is TGTGCCAGCAGCCGGGACTACCAGTACGAGCAGTACTTC.

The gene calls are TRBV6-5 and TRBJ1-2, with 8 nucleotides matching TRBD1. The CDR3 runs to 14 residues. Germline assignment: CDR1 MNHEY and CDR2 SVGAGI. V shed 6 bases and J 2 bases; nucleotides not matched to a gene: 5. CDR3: CASRSRQGNYGYTF. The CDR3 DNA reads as TGTGCCAGCAGATCCCGACAGGGGAACTATGGCTACACCTTC.